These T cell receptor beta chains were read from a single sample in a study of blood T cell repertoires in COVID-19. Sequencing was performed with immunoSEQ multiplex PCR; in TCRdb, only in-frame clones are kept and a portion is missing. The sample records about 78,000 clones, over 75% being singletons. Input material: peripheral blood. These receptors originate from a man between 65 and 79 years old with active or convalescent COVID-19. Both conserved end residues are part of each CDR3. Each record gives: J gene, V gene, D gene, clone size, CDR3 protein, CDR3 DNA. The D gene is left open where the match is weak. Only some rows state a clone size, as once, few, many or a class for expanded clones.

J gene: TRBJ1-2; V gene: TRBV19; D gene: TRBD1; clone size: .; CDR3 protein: CASSISGQALYGYTF; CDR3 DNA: TGTGCCAGTAGTATATCGGGACAGGCACTCTATGGCTACACCTTC
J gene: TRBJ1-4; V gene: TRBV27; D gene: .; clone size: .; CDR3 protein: CASSFSGYEKLFF; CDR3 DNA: TGTGCCAGCAGTTTTTCAGGGTATGAAAAACTGTTTTTT
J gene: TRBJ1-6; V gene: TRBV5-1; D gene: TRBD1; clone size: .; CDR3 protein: CASSSRQGVNSPLHF; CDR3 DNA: TGCGCCAGCAGCTCAAGACAGGGTGTTAATTCACCCCTCCACTTT
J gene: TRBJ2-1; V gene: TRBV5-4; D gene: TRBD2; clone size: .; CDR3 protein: CASSLEGLASNEQFF; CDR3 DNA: TGTGCCAGCAGCTTGGAAGGACTAGCGTCCAATGAGCAGTTCTTC
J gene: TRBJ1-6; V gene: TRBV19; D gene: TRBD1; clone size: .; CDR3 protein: CASSSTTGNSPLHF; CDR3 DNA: TGTGCCAGTAGCAGCACGACAGGGAATTCACCCCTCCACTTT
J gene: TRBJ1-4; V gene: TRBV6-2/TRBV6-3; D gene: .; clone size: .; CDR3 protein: CASSSPGGATNEKLFF; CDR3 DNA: TGTGCCAGCAGTTCCCCTGGGGGCGCGACTAATGAAAAACTGTTTTTT
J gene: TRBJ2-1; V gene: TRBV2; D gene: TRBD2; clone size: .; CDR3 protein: CASTLAGVSGEQFF; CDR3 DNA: TGTGCCAGCACCTTAGCGGGAGTGTCTGGTGAGCAGTTCTTC
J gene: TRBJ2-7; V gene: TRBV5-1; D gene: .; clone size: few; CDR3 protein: CASSLAYDNNEQYF; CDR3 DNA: TGCGCCAGCAGCTTGGCCTATGACAACAACGAGCAGTACTTC
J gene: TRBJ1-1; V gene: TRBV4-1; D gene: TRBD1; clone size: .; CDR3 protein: CASSQTDREFGGEAFF; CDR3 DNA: TGCGCCAGCAGCCAAACGGACAGGGAGTTCGGCGGTGAAGCTTTCTTT
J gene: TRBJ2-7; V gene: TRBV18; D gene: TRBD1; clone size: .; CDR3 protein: CASSPRDRTYEQYF; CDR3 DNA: TGTGCCAGCTCACCCCGGGACAGAACCTACGAGCAGTACTTC
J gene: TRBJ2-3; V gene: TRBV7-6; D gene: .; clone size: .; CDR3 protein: CASSLARRQGPTDTQYF; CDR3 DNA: TGTGCCAGCAGCTTAGCGCGTCGTCAGGGGCCCACAGATACGCAGTATTTT
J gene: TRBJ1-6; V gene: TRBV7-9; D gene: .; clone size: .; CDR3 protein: CASSLEGRESPLHF; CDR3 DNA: TGTGCCAGCAGCTTAGAAGGGCGGGAGTCACCCCTCCACTTT
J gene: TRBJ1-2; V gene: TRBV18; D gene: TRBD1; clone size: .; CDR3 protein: CASSPSGRGPNYGYTF; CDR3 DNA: TGTGCCAGCTCACCATCCGGGAGGGGGCCTAACTATGGCTACACCTTC
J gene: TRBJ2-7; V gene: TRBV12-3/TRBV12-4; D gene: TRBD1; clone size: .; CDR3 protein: CASSAGTGREQYF; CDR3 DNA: TGTGCCAGCAGTGCCGGGACAGGGAGAGAGCAGTACTTC
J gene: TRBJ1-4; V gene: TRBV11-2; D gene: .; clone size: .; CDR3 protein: CASSLGVVGSEKLFF; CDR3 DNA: TGTGCCAGCAGCTTAGGGGTGGTGGGGAGCGAAAAACTGTTTTTT
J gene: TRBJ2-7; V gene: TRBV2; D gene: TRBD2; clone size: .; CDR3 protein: CASSGASGRVGEQYF; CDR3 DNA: TGTGCCAGCAGTGGAGCTAGCGGGAGGGTCGGCGAGCAGTACTTC
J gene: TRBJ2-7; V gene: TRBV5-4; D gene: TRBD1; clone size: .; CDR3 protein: CASSGDRLPPYEQYF; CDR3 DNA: TGTGCCAGCAGCGGGGACAGGCTGCCTCCCTACGAGCAGTACTTC
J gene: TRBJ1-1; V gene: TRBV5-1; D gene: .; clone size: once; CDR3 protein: CASSLAAGNTEAFF; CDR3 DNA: TGCGCCAGCAGCTTGGCGGCAGGAAACACTGAAGCTTTCTTT
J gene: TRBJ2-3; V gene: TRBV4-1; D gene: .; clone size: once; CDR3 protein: CASSQAPFGGRRGDPDTQYF; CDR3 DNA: TGCGCCAGCAGCCAAGCCCCTTTTGGGGGGAGAAGAGGAGATCCAGATACGCAGTATTTT
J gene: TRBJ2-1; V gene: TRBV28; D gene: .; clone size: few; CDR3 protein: CASSLIHRNEQFF; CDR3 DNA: TGTGCCAGCAGTTTAATCCACAGGAATGAGCAGTTCTTC
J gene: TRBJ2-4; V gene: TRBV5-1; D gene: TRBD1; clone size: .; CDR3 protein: CASSLGTGDVDIQYF; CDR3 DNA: TGCGCCAGCAGCCTCGGGACAGGGGATGTGGACATTCAGTACTTC
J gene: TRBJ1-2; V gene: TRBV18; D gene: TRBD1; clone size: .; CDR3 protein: CASSPSGQDGYTF; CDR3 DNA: TGTGCCAGCTCACCAAGCGGACAGGACGGCTACACCTTC
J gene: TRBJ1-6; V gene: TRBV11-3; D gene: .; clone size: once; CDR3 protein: CASSQDSNSPLHF; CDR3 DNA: TGTGCCAGCAGTCAGGACAGCAATTCACCCCTCCACTTT